Listed below are T cell receptor beta chains from one sample, sequenced in a study of vaccination effects on CD4 cells after COVID-19. No antigens are known for them. Data came from immunoSEQ multiplex PCR; TCRdb stores just in-frame clones and leaves some out. The data hold about 15,000 clones, with under 70% observed a single time. The sequences come from CD4+ T cells from PBMCs cultured with SARS-CoV-2 spike peptides, collected after COVID-19 vaccination. The receptors originated from a human donor who received a COVID-19 vaccine. Each CDR3 is given with its conserved first and last residue. Each record gives: CDR3 DNA, CDR3 protein, V gene, clone size, D gene, J gene. The D gene is left open where the match is weak. Size is omitted from some rows. Given values are once, few, many or a class for expanded clones.

TGTGCCAGCAGTTACCCCGCGGGACAGGGGCGACACGAGCAGTACTTC	CASSYPAGQGRHEQYF	TRBV6-2/TRBV6-3	.	TRBD1	TRBJ2-7
TGCGCCAGCAGCTTGGCGCCCGAAGAGACCCAGTACTTC	CASSLAPEETQYF	TRBV5-1	.	.	TRBJ2-5
TGCGCCAGCAGTGAGTCGATATCCGGGGCTAGCACAGATACGCAGTATTTT	CASSESISGASTDTQYF	TRBV10-2	.	.	TRBJ2-3
TGCGCCAGCAGCCAAGGACAGGGGGCGAAAGGTAGGACTGAAGCTTTCTTT	CASSQGQGAKGRTEAFF	TRBV4-1	.	TRBD1	TRBJ1-1
TGCGCCAGCAGCTGGGGACAGAGCTCTGGGGCCAACGTCCTGACTTTC	CASSWGQSSGANVLTF	TRBV5-1	large	TRBD1	TRBJ2-6
TGTGCCAGCAGTTACCTCTTCGGACAGGGGAACACTGAAGCTTTCTTT	CASSYLFGQGNTEAFF	TRBV6-5	.	TRBD1	TRBJ1-1
TGCGCCAGCAGCTTAGTCGGGGGTCTAGACACTGAAGCTTTCTTT	CASSLVGGLDTEAFF	TRBV5-1	.	.	TRBJ1-1
TGCGCCAGCAGCTTGATCGGACGGGTCAACAACAATGAGCAGTTCTTC	CASSLIGRVNNNEQFF	TRBV5-1	.	.	TRBJ2-1
TGTGCCTGGGGAGGGTTAAGCAATCAGCCCCAGCATTTT	CAWGGLSNQPQHF	TRBV30	few	.	TRBJ1-5
TGTGCCAGCAGCTTATTCCTAGCTAGCGGGGGGGCAGAGACCCAGTACTTC	CASSLFLASGGAETQYF	TRBV5-6	.	TRBD2	TRBJ2-5
TGTGCCAGCTCACCCTCCCTCCGGGCCTACGAGCAGTACTTC	CASSPSLRAYEQYF	TRBV18	.	.	TRBJ2-7
TGTGCCAGCAGCCATAAGGAGACCCAGTACTTC	CASSHKETQYF	TRBV11-2	.	.	TRBJ2-5
TGTGCCAGCAGTGAGGGTCGGGGGAAGAACGCACATACGCAGTATTTT	CASSEGRGKNAHTQYF	TRBV25-1	.	.	TRBJ2-3
TGTGCCAGCAAGCTCGGACCTTATGGCTACACCTTC	CASKLGPYGYTF	TRBV2	.	.	TRBJ1-2
TGTGCCAGCAGCCCCCGTGAGCCTGGCATTTCACCCCTCCACTTT	CASSPREPGISPLHF	TRBV9	few	.	TRBJ1-6
TGTGCCAGCAGCCGTGGAGCGGGAGGGCCCTGGAACATTCAGTACTTC	CASSRGAGGPWNIQYF	TRBV21-1	once	.	TRBJ2-4
TGTGCCAGCAGCTCGGGCTCGGCCCAGTACTTC	CASSSGSAQYF	TRBV5-6	.	.	TRBJ2-5
TGCGCCAGCAGCTTGGAGGGGAGGGCCACCGGGGAGCTGTTTTTT	CASSLEGRATGELFF	TRBV5-1	.	TRBD2	TRBJ2-2
TGTGCCAGCTCACCACCGGGACAGGCCCTTGCGGGGGAAGCTTTCTTT	CASSPPGQALAGEAFF	TRBV18	.	TRBD1	TRBJ1-1
TGTGCCAGTACAGTGGACAGGGGTGGTTATGGCTACACCTTC	CASTVDRGGYGYTF	TRBV19	.	TRBD1	TRBJ1-2
TGTGCCAGCGGGGCTAGCGGGGGTGGGAATGAGCAGTTCTTC	CASGASGGGNEQFF	TRBV28	few	TRBD2	TRBJ2-1
TGTGCCAGCAGTTACCTAAGCTTCGGTACTAACACTGAAGCTTTCTTT	CASSYLSFGTNTEAFF	TRBV6-2/TRBV6-3	.	.	TRBJ1-1
TGTGCCAGCAGCGTAGGCGGGGGGGGAAGAAATAAGCAGTTCTTC	CASSVGGGGRNKQFF	TRBV9	.	TRBD2	TRBJ2-1
TGTGCCAGCAGTCATGGACTAGCGTCCGCGAATGAGCAGTTCTTC	CASSHGLASANEQFF	TRBV13	.	TRBD2	TRBJ2-1
TGTGCCAGCAGCTCGACACGACAGAGGGTTTACGGCTACACCTTC	CASSSTRQRVYGYTF	TRBV7-9	.	.	TRBJ1-2
TGTGCCAGCAGTTACCCTCGATGGAGGGGTGACACTGAAGCTTTCTTT	CASSYPRWRGDTEAFF	TRBV6-2/TRBV6-3	.	.	TRBJ1-1
TGCGCCAGCCAGAGCTCCTATAATTCACCCCTCCACTTT	CASQSSYNSPLHF	TRBV5-1	.	.	TRBJ1-6
TGCGCCAGCAGCCAAGCGGGCGGCCTCTCCATCAATCAGCCCCAGCATTTT	CASSQAGGLSINQPQHF	TRBV4-1	.	.	TRBJ1-5
TGCAGCGTTCTAGCAGGGCTGAACACTGAAGCTTTCTTT	CSVLAGLNTEAFF	TRBV29-1	.	.	TRBJ1-1
TGTGCCAGCAGCCAAGTTGGAGGGGCGGGTAATTCACCCCTCCACTTT	CASSQVGGAGNSPLHF	TRBV3-1/TRBV3-2	.	.	TRBJ1-6
TGTGCCAGCAGTGCCTCCAGGGTACGGGGCTACACCTTC	CASSASRVRGYTF	TRBV28	few	.	TRBJ1-2
TGTGCCAGCAGCCAAGCTGGGCACAACACCGGGGAGCTGTTTTTT	CASSQAGHNTGELFF	TRBV3-1/TRBV3-2	medium-sized	.	TRBJ2-2
TGTGCCAGTAAAGGGACATCACAGAGGGAGCAGTACTTC	CASKGTSQREQYF	TRBV19	.	.	TRBJ2-7
TGTGCCAGCAGCAGACGACCCGGGACAGATAATTCACCCCTCCACTTT	CASSRRPGTDNSPLHF	TRBV27	.	TRBD1	TRBJ1-6
TGCAGCGTTCGGGGCGGGGATGGCTACACCTTC	CSVRGGDGYTF	TRBV29-1	few	.	TRBJ1-2
TGCAGCGTTGAGGGACGGAACCTCGGAGCTTTCTTT	CSVEGRNLGAFF	TRBV29-1	once	.	TRBJ1-1
TGCGCCAGCAGCTTGGTAGGCGGGAGTGGCAATGAGCAGTTCTTC	CASSLVGGSGNEQFF	TRBV5-1	.	TRBD2	TRBJ2-1
TGTGCTAGTGGTTTGGCCCCATGGGGCTATGGCTACACCTTC	CASGLAPWGYGYTF	TRBV12-5	.	.	TRBJ1-2
TGTGCCAGCAGCGTAGGGGGGGACACAGATACGCAGTATTTT	CASSVGGDTDTQYF	TRBV9	.	.	TRBJ2-3
TGTGCCAGCAGCTTAGATCCGTCAGGAGATATTACTAACTATGGCTACACCTTC	CASSLDPSGDITNYGYTF	TRBV11-2	.	.	TRBJ1-2
TGTGCCAGCAGTTCAAGACAGGCCAACTATGGCTACACCTTC	CASSSRQANYGYTF	TRBV6-5	.	.	TRBJ1-2
TGCGCCAGCAGCTCCGATAGCGGGAAGAAAGATACGCAGTATTTT	CASSSDSGKKDTQYF	TRBV4-3	.	TRBD2	TRBJ2-3
TGTGCCAGCAGCCAAGTGAGGGCGGGAATCTACAATGAGCAGTTCTTC	CASSQVRAGIYNEQFF	TRBV3-1/TRBV3-2	.	.	TRBJ2-1
TGTGCCAGCAGTCAAGGGGACTCTGGAAACACCATATATTTT	CASSQGDSGNTIYF	TRBV28	.	.	TRBJ1-3
TGTGCCTGGAGTGTAACGGGGGGTGGCTACGAGCAGTACTTC	CAWSVTGGGYEQYF	TRBV30	.	TRBD2	TRBJ2-7
TGTGCCAGCTCCGGACAGGGATCTGGAAACACCATATATTTT	CASSGQGSGNTIYF	TRBV18	.	TRBD1	TRBJ1-3
TGTGCCAGCAGCTTCACTTCGGGGCGGACAACAGATACGCAGTATTTT	CASSFTSGRTTDTQYF	TRBV6-2/TRBV6-3	.	.	TRBJ2-3
TGTGCCAGCAGTGGCGATAGCAATCAGCCCCAGCATTTT	CASSGDSNQPQHF	TRBV2	.	.	TRBJ1-5
TGTGCCAGCAGCCAGACTAGAAACAATGAGCAGTTCTTC	CASSQTRNNEQFF	TRBV7-2	once	.	TRBJ2-1
TGTGCCAGCAGCCCAGCCCCAGGGCGGGATGCCTACGAGCAGTACTTC	CASSPAPGRDAYEQYF	TRBV3-1/TRBV3-2	.	.	TRBJ2-7
TGTGCCAGCACCCCCGGGTGGGGTGCTAGCACAGATACGCAGTATTTT	CASTPGWGASTDTQYF	TRBV28	.	.	TRBJ2-3
TGTGCCAGCAACAAAATGACAGGAGGGACCGGGGAGCTGTTTTTT	CASNKMTGGTGELFF	TRBV9	.	.	TRBJ2-2
TGTGCCAGCAGCTTAGGGTCGGTGGGGGAGACCCAGTACTTC	CASSLGSVGETQYF	TRBV7-8	few	.	TRBJ2-5
TGTGCCAGCAGCTTAAGCCTCAGGGGCAATGAAAAACTGTTTTTT	CASSLSLRGNEKLFF	TRBV7-9	.	.	TRBJ1-4
TGTGCCAGCCTACGAATACAGGCTACTGAACTGTTTTTT	CASLRIQATELFF	TRBV2	.	.	TRBJ1-4
TGTGCCAGCAGCGAAAAGCGGGAGGGGTACAATGAGCAGTTCTTC	CASSEKREGYNEQFF	TRBV9	.	TRBD2	TRBJ2-1
TGTGCCAGCAGTCCAACAGATACGCAGTATTTT	CASSPTDTQYF	TRBV12-3/TRBV12-4	.	.	TRBJ2-3
TGTGCCAGCAGTCTCAGTACGGATACGCAGTATTTT	CASSLSTDTQYF	TRBV28	few	.	TRBJ2-3
TGTGCCAGCACCCCAATGGAGGCGGTCAGGTCTGGAAACACCATATATTTT	CASTPMEAVRSGNTIYF	TRBV27	.	.	TRBJ1-3